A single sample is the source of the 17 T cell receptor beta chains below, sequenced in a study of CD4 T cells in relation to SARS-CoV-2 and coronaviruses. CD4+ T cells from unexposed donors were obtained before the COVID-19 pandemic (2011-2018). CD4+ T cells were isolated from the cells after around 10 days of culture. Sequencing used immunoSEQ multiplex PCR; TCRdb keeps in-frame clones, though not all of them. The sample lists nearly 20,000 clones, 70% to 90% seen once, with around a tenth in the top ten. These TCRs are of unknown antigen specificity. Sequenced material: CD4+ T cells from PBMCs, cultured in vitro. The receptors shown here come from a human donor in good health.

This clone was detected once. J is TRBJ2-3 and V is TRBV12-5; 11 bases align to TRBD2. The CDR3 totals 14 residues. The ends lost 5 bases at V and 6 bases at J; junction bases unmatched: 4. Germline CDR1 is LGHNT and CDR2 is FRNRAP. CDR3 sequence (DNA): TGTGCTAGTGGTCGCACTAGCGGGAGCGATACGCAGTATTTT. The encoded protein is CASGRTSGSDTQYF. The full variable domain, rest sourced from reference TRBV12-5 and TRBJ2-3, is DARVTQTPRHKVTEMGQEVTMRCQPILGHNTVFWYRQTMMQGLELLAYFRNRAPLDDSGMPKDRFSAEMPDATLATLKIQPSEPRDSAVYFCASGRTSGSDTQYFGPGTRLTVL.

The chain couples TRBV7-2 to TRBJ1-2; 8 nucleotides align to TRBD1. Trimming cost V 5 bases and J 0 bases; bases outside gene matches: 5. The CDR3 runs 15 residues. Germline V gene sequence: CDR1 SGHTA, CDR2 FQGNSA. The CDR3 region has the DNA TGTGCCAGCAGCCGGGACAGGAATGCTAACTATGGCTACACCTTC. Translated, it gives CASSRDRNANYGYTF.

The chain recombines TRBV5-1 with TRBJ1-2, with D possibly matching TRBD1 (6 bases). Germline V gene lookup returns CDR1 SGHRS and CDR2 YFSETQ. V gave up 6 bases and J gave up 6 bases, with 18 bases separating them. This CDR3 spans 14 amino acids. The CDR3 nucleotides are TGCGCCAGCATGGACCTACAGGGAAGGGATGGCTACACCTTC. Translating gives CASMDLQGRDGYTF.

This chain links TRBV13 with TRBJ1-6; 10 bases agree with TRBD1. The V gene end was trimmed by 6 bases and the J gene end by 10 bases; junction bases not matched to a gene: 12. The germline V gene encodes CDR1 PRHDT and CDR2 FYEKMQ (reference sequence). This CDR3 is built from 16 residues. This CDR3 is CASRLDRGPSGSPLHF. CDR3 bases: TGTGCCAGCAGGCTAGACAGGGGGCCATCAGGATCACCCCTCCACTTT.

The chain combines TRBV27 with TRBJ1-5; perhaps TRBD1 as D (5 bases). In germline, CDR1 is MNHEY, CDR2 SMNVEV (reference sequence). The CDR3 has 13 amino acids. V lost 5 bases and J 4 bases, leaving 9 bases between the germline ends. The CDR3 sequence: CASSGTRNQPQHF. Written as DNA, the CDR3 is TGTGCCAGCAGTGGGACCCGGAATCAGCCCCAGCATTTT.

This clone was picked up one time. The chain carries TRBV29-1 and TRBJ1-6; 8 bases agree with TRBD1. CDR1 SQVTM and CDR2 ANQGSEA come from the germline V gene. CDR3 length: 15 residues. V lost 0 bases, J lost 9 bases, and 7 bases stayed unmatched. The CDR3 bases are TGCAGCGTTGAAGATCGGACAGGGTACTGTTCACCCCTCCACTTT. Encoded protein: CSVEDRTGYCSPLHF. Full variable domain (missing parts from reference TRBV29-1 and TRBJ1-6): SAVISQKPSRDICQRGTSLTIQCQVDSQVTMMFWYRQQPGQSLTLIATANQGSEATYESGFVIDKFPISRPNLTFSTLTVSNMSPEDSSIYLCSVEDRTGYCSPLHFGNGTRLTVT.

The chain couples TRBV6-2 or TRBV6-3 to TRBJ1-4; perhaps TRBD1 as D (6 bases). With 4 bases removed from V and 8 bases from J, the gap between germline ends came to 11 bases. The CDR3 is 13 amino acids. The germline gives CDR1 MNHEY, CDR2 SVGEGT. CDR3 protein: CASSWAGEEKLFF. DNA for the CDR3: TGTGCCAGCAGTTGGGCAGGGGAAGAAAAACTGTTTTTT.

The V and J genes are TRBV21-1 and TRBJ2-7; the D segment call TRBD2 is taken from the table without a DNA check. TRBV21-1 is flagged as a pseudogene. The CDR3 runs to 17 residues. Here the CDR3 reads CASSKLKGSGCSYEQYF. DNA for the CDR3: TGTGCCAGCAGCAAACTGAAGGGTAGCGGGTGTTCCTACGAGCAGTACTTC.

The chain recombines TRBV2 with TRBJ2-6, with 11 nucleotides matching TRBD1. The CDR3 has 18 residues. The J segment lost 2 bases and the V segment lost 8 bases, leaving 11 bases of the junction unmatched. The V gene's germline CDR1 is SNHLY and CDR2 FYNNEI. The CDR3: CASGDRDRGFTGANVLTF. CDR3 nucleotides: TGTGCCAGCGGGGACCGGGACAGGGGGTTCACTGGGGCCAACGTCCTGACTTTC.

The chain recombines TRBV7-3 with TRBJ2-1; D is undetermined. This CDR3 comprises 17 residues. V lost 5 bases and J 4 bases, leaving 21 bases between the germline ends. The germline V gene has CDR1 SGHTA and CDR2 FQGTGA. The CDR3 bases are TGTGCCAGCAGCCCTAGACCCTTGCGTTTTGGATACAATGAGCAGTTCTTC. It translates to CASSPRPLRFGYNEQFF.

The DNA of the CDR3 is TGCGCCAGCAGCTCCTTCGGACCGCAGAACACTGAAGCTTTCTTT. Translation gives CASSSFGPQNTEAFF. This chain links TRBV5-1 with TRBJ1-1; D remains ambiguous. CDR3 length: 15 residues. Between the trimmed V and J ends, which lost 3 bases and 1 base, there was a span of 13 bases. Germline values: CDR1 SGHRS, CDR2 YFSETQ.

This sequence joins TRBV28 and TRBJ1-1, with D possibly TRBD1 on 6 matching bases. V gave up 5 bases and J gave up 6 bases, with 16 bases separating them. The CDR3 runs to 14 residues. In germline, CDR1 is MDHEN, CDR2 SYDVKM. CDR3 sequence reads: CASSRGGGMSEAFF. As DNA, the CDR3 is TGTGCCAGCAGTCGCGGAGGGGGGATGTCTGAAGCTTTCTTT.

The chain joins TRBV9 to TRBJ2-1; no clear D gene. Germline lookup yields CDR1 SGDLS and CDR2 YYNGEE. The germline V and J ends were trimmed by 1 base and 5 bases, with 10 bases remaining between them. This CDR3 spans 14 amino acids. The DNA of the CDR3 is TGTGCCAGCAGCGTAAGTGGTCTGAACAATGAGCAGTTCTTC. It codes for CASSVSGLNNEQFF.

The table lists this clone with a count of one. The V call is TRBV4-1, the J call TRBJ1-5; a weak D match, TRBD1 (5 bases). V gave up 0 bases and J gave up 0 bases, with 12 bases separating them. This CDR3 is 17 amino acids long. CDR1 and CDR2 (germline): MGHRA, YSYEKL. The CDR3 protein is CASSQELTDYSNQPQHF. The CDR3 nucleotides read TGCGCCAGCAGCCAAGAATTGACAGACTATAGCAATCAGCCCCAGCATTTT.

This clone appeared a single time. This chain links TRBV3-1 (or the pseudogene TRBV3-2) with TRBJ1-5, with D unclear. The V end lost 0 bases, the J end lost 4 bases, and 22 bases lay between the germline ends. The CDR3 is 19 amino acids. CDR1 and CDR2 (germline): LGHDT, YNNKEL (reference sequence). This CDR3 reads CASSQEPPGSGFLNQPQHF. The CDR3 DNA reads TGTGCCAGCAGCCAAGAGCCCCCCGGGTCAGGTTTTCTAAATCAGCCCCAGCATTTT.

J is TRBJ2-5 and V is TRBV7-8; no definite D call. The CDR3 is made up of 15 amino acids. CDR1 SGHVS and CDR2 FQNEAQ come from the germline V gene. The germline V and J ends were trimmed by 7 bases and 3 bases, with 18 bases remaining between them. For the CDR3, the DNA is TGTGCCAGCATCCCCAGTGTGAGGCGGAAAGAGACCCAGTACTTC. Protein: CASIPSVRRKETQYF.

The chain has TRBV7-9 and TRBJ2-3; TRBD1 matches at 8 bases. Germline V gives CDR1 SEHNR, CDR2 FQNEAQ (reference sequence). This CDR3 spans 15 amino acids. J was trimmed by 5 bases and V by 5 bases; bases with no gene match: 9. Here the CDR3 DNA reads TGTGCCAGCAGCACCCGGACAGGGATGGGAGATACGCAGTATTTT. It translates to CASSTRTGMGDTQYF. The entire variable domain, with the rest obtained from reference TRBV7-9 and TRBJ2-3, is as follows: DTGVSQNPRHKITKRGQNVTFRCDPISEHNRLYWYRQTLGQGPEFLTYFQNEAQLEKSRLLSDRFSAERPKGSFSTLEIQRTEQGDSAMYLCASSTRTGMGDTQYFGPGTRLTVL.